The T cell receptor beta chain described here comes from a study of cytomegalovirus exposure and HLA in healthy donors. Researchers ran the PCR with 60 Vbeta and 13 Jbeta primers. Libraries were prepared by immunoSEQ multiplex PCR; TCRdb keeps only in-frame clonotypes and omits some of them. Of fewer than 250,000 clones listed, around 79% were seen once; the top ten hold less than 2%. For this clone: Its antigen is still unknown.

Study observations and caveats: As a later analysis revealed, the rate of TCR association differed by HLA locus, with DRB1 most and HLA-C fewest. The majority of TCR sequences were rare, yet some public TCRs appeared in many donors. Later on, a genetic analysis was performed. It linked a missense variant in DCLRE1C with V- and J-gene trimming of TCR beta.

The sequencing input was PBMCs. The origin of this receptor is a male donor in good health and CMV-seronegative.

The DNA of the CDR3 is TGTGCCAGCAGTTCCTCCCCGGGGTTTCATGGCTACACCTTC. Encoded protein: CASSSSPGFHGYTF. J is TRBJ1-2 and V is TRBV27; no firm D call. This CDR3 has 14 residues. The V end lost 4 bases, the J end lost 6 bases, and 15 bases lay between the germline ends. In germline, CDR1 is MNHEY, CDR2 SMNVEV (reference sequence).